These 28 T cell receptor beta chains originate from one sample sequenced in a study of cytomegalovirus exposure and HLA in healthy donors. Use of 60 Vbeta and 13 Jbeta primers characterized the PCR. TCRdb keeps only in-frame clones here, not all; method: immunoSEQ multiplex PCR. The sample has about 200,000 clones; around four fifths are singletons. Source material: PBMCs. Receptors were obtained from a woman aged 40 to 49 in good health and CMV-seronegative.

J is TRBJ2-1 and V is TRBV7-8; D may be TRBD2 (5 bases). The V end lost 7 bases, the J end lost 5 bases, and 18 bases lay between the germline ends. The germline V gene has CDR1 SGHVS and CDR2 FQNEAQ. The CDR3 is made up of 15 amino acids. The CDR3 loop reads CASTPIAIPHNEQFF. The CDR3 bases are TGTGCCAGCACCCCAATAGCGATTCCCCACAATGAGCAGTTCTTC.

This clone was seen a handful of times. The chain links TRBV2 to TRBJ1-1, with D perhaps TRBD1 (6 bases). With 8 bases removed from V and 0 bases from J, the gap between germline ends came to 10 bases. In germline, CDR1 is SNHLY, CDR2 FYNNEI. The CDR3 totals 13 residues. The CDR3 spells CASHQGMNTEAFF. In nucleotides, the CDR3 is TGTGCCAGCCATCAGGGGATGAACACTGAAGCTTTCTTT.

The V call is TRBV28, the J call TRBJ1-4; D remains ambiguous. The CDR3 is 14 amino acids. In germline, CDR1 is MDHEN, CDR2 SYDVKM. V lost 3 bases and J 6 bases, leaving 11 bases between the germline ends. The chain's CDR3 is CASSFRWRDEKLFF. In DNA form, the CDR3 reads TGTGCCAGCAGTTTCAGGTGGAGGGATGAAAAACTGTTTTTT.

DNA of the CDR3: TGCGCCAGCAGCGATGCAGCGACAGGGCTCTATGGCTACACCTTC. Its protein product is CASSDAATGLYGYTF. The rearrangement links TRBV5-1 to TRBJ1-2, with 7 bases lining up with TRBD1. With V trimmed by 4 bases and J by 4 bases, 10 bases remained unmatched. This CDR3 has 15 amino acids. Germline values: CDR1 SGHRS, CDR2 YFSETQ. Supplemented by reference TRBV5-1 and TRBJ1-2, the full variable domain reads KAGVTQTPRYLIKTRGQQVTLSCSPISGHRSVSWYQQTPGQGLQFLFEYFSETQRNKGNFPGRFSGRQFSNSRSEMNVSTLELGDSALYLCASSDAATGLYGYTFGSGTRLTVV.

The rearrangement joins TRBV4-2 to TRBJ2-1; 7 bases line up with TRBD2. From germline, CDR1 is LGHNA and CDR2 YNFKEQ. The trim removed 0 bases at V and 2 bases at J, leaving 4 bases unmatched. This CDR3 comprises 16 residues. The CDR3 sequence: CASSQDGREAYNEQFF. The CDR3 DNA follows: TGTGCCAGCAGCCAAGATGGGAGGGAGGCCTACAATGAGCAGTTCTTC.

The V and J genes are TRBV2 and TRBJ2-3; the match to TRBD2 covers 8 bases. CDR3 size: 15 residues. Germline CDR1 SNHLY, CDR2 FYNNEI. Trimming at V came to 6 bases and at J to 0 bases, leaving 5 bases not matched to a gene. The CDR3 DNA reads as TGTGCCAGCAGCCCGAGCGGGGGAAGCACAGATACGCAGTATTTT. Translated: CASSPSGGSTDTQYF.

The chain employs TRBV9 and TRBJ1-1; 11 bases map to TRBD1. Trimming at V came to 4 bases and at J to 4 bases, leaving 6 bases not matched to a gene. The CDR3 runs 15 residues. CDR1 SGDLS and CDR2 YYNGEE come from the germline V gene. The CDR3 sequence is CASSPTGQGATEAFF. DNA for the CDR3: TGTGCCAGCAGCCCCACCGGACAGGGGGCCACTGAAGCTTTCTTT.

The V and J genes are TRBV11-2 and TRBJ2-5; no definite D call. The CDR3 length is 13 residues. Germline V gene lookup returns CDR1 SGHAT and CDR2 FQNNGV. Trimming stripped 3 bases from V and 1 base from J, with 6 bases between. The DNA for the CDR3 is TGTGCCAGCAGCTTTATCCGCCAAGAGACCCAGTACTTC. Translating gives CASSFIRQETQYF.

The CDR3 loop reads CASTIQGPYNEQFF. The CDR3 DNA reads TGTGCCAGCACTATACAGGGGCCTTACAATGAGCAGTTCTTC. The genes are TRBV27 and TRBJ2-1; 7 bases map to TRBD1. CDR3 size: 14 residues. V dropped 7 bases and J dropped 4; count of bases not matched to a gene: 7. The germline V gene has CDR1 MNHEY and CDR2 SMNVEV (reference sequence).

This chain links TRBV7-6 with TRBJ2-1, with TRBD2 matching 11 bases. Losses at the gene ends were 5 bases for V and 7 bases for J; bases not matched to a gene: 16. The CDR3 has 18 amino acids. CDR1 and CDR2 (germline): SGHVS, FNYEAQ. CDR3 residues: CASSRGKISGRASNEQFF. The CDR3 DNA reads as TGTGCCAGCAGCCGAGGAAAAATTAGCGGGAGGGCCTCGAATGAGCAGTTCTTC. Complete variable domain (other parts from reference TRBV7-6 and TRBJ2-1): GAGVSQSPRYKVTKRGQDVALRCDPISGHVSLYWYRQALGQGPEFLTYFNYEAQQDKSGLPNDRFSAERPEGSISTLTIQRTEQRDSAMYRCASSRGKISGRASNEQFFGPGTRLTVL.

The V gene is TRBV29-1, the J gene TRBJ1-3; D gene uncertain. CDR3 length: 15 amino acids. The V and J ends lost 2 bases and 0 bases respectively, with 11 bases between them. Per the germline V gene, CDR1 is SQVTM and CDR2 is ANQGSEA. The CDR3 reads CSVERMGSSGNTIYF. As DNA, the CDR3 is TGCAGCGTTGAACGGATGGGCAGCTCTGGAAACACCATATATTTT.

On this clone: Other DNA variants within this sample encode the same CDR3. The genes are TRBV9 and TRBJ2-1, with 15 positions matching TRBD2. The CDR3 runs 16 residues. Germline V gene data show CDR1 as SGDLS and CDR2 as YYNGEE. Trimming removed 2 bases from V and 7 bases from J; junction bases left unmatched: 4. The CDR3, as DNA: TGTGCCAGCAGCGTCATGGGACTAGCGGGGGGAAATGAGCAGTTCTTC. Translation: CASSVMGLAGGNEQFF.

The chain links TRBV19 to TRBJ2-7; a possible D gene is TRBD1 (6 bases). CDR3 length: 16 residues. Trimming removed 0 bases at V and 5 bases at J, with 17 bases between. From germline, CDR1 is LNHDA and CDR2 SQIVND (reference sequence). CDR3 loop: CASSIDFPGRGHEQYF. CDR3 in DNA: TGTGCCAGTAGTATAGATTTCCCCGGCAGGGGCCACGAGCAGTACTTC.

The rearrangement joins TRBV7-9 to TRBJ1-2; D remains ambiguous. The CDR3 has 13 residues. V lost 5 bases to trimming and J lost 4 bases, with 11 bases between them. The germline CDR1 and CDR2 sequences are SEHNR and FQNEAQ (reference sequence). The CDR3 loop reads CASSTRGSYGYTF. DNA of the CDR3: TGTGCCAGCAGCACGAGAGGGAGCTATGGCTACACCTTC. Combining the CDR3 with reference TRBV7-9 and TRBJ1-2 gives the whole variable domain DTGVSQNPRHKITKRGQNVTFRCDPISEHNRLYWYRQTLGQGPEFLTYFQNEAQLEKSRLLSDRFSAERPKGSFSTLEIQRTEQGDSAMYLCASSTRGSYGYTFGSGTRLTVV.

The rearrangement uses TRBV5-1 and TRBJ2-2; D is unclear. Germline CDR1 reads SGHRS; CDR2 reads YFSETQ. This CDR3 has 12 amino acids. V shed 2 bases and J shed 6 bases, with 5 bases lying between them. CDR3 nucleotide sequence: TGCGCCAGCAGCTTCCTACCCGGGGAGCTGTTTTTT. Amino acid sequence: CASSFLPGELFF.

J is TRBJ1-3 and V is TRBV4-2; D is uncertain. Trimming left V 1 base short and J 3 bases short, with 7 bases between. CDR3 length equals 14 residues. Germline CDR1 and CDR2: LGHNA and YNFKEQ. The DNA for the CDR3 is TGTGCCAGCAGCCAAGGGGGAGGTGGAAACACCATATATTTT. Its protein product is CASSQGGGGNTIYF.

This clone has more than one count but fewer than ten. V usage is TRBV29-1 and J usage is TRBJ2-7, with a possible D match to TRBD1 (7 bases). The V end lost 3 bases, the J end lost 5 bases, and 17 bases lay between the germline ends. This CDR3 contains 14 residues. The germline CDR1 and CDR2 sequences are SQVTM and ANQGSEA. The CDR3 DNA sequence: TGCAGCGTTGAGGAGGACAGGCCGGGGGACGAGCAGTACTTC. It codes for CSVEEDRPGDEQYF.

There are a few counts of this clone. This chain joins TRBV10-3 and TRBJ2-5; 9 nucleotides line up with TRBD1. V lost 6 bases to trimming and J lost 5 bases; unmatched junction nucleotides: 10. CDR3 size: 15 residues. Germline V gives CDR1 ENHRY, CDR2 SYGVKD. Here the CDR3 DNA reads TGTGCCATCAGCGTGGGACAGGGACCAACGGAGACCCAGTACTTC. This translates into CAISVGQGPTETQYF.

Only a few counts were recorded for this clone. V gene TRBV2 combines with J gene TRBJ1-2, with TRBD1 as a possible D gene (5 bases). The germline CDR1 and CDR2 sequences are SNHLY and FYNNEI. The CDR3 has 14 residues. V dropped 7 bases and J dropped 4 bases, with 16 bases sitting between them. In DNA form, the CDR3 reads TGTGCCAGCAACTTCGGGGGTCGTGGCTATGGCTACACCTTC. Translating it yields CASNFGGRGYGYTF.

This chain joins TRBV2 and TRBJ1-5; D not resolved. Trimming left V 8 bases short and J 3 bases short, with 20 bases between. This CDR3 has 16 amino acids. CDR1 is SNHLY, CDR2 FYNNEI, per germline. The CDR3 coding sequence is TGTGCCAGCCGCGATCGGACGGGAGCTCCCAATCAGCCCCAGCATTTT. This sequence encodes CASRDRTGAPNQPQHF.

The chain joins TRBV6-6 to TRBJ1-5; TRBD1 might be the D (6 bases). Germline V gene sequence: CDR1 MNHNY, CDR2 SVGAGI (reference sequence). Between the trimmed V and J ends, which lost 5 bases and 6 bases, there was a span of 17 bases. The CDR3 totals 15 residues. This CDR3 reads CASSDAGRGGQPQHF. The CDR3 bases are TGTGCCAGCAGTGACGCGGGCAGGGGCGGTCAGCCCCAGCATTTT.

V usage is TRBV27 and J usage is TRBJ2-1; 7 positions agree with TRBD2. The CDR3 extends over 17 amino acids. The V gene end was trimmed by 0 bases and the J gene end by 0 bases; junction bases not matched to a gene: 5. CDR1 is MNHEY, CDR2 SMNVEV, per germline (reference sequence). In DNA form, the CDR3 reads TGTGCCAGCAGTTTATCGATGGGGGGGAGCTCCTACAATGAGCAGTTCTTC. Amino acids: CASSLSMGGSSYNEQFF.

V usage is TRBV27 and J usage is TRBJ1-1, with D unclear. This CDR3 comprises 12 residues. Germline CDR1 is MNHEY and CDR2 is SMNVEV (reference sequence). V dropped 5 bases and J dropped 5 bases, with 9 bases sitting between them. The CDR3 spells CASSPSVTEAFF. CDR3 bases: TGTGCCAGCAGTCCATCGGTAACTGAAGCTTTCTTT.

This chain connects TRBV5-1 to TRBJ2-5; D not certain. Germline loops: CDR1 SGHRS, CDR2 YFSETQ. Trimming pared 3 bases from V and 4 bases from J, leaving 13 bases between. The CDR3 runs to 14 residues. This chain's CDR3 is CASSSLSVTETQYF. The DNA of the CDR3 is TGCGCCAGCAGCTCCCTCAGTGTAACAGAGACCCAGTACTTC.

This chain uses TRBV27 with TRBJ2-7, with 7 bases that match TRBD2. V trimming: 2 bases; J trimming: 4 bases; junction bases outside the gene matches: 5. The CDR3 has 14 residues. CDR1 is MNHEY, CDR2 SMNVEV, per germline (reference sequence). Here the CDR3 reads CASSLAGVTYEQYF. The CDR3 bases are TGTGCCAGCAGTTTAGCGGGAGTTACGTACGAGCAGTACTTC.

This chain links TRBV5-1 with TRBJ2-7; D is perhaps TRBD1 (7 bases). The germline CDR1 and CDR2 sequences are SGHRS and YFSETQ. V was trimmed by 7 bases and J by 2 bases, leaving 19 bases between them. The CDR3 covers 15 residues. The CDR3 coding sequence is TGCGCCAGCCAGAGGGGGGACAGTACTCCCTACGAGCAGTACTTC. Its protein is CASQRGDSTPYEQYF. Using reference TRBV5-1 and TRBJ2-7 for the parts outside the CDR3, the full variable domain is KAGVTQTPRYLIKTRGQQVTLSCSPISGHRSVSWYQQTPGQGLQFLFEYFSETQRNKGNFPGRFSGRQFSNSRSEMNVSTLELGDSALYLCASQRGDSTPYEQYFGPGTRLTVT.

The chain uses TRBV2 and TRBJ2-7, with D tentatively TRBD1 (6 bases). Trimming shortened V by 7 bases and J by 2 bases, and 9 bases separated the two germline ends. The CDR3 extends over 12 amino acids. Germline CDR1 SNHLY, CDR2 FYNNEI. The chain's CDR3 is CASKGETYEQYF. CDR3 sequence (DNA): TGTGCCAGCAAGGGGGAGACCTACGAGCAGTACTTC. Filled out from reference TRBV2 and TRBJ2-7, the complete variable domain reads EPEVTQTPSHQVTQMGQEVILRCVPISNHLYFYWYRQILGQKVEFLVSFYNNEISEKSEIFDDQFSVERPDGSNFTLKIRSTKLEDSAMYFCASKGETYEQYFGPGTRLTVT.

As DNA, the CDR3 is TGTGCCAGCAGTGCCAACAGGGGCACTGAAGCTTTCTTT. Translating gives CASSANRGTEAFF. The rearrangement uses TRBV25-1 and TRBJ1-1; TRBD1 matches 7 bases. The CDR3 extends over 13 amino acids. The trim removed 4 bases at V and 4 bases at J, leaving 3 bases unmatched. Germline CDR1 is MGHDK and CDR2 is SYGVNS. The whole variable domain, filled in from reference TRBV25-1 and TRBJ1-1, reads EADIYQTPRYLVIGTGKKITLECSQTMGHDKMYWYQQDPGMELHLIHYSYGVNSTEKGDLSSESTVSRIRTEHFPLTLESARPSHTSQYLCASSANRGTEAFFGQGTRLTVV.